A selection of T cell receptor beta chains follows, all from one sample in a study of T-cell memory formation after mild COVID-19. TCRdb itself ran the 5' RACE reads through MiXCR, one entry per CDR3 protein. Of just under 350,000 distinct CDR3 sequences detected, roughly 13% appear once; the ten largest clones hold 20% to 25%. Sequenced: PBMCs or a T cell subset sorted from them (not recorded which). Source of these receptors: a man aged 18 to 29 who had mild COVID-19 (a few samples of this study predate the infection). Cell type and time point are not known. Both conserved end residues are part of each CDR3. Clone sizes are given selectively: once, few, many, or a class where the clone is expanded.

>few|TRBV7-2
CASSSRESDTQYF
>few|TRBV20-1
CSASGGYVGDEQFF
>NA|TRBV7-6
CASSLSGVEQYF
>NA|TRBV5-1
CASSPPGTGRHEQYF
>once|TRBV4-2
CASSQAGHYNSPLHF
>NA|TRBV7-8
CASSPTESSTDTQYF
>NA|TRBV20-1
CSAQDPTGTDTQYF
>many|TRBV11-2
CASSSLQGRTEAFF
>NA|TRBV4-3
CASSQEVRGLGNEQFF
>few|TRBV5-1
CASSLGDRGNEKLFF
>NA|TRBV7-2
CASSPGQGGTYGYTF
>once|TRBV5-1
CASSPGEGLFYNEQFF
>few|TRBV7-3
CASSPYLGGTGELFF
>NA|TRBV20-1
CSANDVRQDNYGYTF
>NA|TRBV12-3/TRBV12-4
CASSFRTSNTEAFF
>few|TRBV14
CASRPRGRTEAFF
>NA|TRBV3-1
CASSQETSGGRTYEQYF
>few|TRBV5-1
CASSLESGSRRSPLHF
>NA|TRBV28
CASSLIRNADRASPGELFF
>few|TRBV4-2
CASSQDLGDREGEAFF
>NA|TRBV7-9
CASSSSGDNNSPLHF
>NA|TRBV6-2/TRBV6-3
CASSWTRNTGELFF
>many|TRBV12-3/TRBV12-4
CASSGPHYEQYF
>NA|TRBV4-3
CASSLQGRGSLHF
>few|TRBV5-1
CASSLEGRPNTGELFF
>NA|TRBV27
CASSLGSLTDTQYF
>many|TRBV5-1
CASSGGQGAYSYEQYF
>few|TRBV7-2
CASSLSTGNTEAFF